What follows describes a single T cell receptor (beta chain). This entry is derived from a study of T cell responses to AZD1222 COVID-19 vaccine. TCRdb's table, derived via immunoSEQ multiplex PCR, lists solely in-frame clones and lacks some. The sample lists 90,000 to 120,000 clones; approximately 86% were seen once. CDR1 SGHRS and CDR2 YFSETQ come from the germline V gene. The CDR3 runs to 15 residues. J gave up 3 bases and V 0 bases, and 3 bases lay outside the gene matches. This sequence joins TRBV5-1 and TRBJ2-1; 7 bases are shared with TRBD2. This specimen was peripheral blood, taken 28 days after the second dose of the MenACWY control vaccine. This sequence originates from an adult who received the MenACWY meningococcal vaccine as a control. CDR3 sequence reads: CASSLEAGSYNEQFF. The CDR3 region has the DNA TGCGCCAGCAGCTTGGAAGCGGGGAGCTACAATGAGCAGTTCTTC.